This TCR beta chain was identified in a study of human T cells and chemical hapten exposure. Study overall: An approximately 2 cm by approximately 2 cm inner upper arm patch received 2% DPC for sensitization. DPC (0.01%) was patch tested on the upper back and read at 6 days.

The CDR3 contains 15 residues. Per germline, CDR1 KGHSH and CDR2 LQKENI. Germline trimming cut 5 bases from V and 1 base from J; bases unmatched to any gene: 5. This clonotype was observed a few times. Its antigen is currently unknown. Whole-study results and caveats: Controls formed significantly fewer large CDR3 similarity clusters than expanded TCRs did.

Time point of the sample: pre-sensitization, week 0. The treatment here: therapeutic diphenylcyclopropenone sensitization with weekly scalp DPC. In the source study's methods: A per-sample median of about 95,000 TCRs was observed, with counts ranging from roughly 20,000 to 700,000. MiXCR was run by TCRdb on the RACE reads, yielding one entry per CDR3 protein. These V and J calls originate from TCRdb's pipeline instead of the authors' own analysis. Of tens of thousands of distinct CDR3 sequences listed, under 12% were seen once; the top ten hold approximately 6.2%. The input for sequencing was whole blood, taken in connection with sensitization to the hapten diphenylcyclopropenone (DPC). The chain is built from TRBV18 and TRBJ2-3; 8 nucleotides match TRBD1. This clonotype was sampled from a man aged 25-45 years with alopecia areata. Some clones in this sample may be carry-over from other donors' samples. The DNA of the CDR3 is TGTGCCAGCTCAACAGACAGGGGCCGCACAGATACGCAGTATTTT. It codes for CASSTDRGRTDTQYF.